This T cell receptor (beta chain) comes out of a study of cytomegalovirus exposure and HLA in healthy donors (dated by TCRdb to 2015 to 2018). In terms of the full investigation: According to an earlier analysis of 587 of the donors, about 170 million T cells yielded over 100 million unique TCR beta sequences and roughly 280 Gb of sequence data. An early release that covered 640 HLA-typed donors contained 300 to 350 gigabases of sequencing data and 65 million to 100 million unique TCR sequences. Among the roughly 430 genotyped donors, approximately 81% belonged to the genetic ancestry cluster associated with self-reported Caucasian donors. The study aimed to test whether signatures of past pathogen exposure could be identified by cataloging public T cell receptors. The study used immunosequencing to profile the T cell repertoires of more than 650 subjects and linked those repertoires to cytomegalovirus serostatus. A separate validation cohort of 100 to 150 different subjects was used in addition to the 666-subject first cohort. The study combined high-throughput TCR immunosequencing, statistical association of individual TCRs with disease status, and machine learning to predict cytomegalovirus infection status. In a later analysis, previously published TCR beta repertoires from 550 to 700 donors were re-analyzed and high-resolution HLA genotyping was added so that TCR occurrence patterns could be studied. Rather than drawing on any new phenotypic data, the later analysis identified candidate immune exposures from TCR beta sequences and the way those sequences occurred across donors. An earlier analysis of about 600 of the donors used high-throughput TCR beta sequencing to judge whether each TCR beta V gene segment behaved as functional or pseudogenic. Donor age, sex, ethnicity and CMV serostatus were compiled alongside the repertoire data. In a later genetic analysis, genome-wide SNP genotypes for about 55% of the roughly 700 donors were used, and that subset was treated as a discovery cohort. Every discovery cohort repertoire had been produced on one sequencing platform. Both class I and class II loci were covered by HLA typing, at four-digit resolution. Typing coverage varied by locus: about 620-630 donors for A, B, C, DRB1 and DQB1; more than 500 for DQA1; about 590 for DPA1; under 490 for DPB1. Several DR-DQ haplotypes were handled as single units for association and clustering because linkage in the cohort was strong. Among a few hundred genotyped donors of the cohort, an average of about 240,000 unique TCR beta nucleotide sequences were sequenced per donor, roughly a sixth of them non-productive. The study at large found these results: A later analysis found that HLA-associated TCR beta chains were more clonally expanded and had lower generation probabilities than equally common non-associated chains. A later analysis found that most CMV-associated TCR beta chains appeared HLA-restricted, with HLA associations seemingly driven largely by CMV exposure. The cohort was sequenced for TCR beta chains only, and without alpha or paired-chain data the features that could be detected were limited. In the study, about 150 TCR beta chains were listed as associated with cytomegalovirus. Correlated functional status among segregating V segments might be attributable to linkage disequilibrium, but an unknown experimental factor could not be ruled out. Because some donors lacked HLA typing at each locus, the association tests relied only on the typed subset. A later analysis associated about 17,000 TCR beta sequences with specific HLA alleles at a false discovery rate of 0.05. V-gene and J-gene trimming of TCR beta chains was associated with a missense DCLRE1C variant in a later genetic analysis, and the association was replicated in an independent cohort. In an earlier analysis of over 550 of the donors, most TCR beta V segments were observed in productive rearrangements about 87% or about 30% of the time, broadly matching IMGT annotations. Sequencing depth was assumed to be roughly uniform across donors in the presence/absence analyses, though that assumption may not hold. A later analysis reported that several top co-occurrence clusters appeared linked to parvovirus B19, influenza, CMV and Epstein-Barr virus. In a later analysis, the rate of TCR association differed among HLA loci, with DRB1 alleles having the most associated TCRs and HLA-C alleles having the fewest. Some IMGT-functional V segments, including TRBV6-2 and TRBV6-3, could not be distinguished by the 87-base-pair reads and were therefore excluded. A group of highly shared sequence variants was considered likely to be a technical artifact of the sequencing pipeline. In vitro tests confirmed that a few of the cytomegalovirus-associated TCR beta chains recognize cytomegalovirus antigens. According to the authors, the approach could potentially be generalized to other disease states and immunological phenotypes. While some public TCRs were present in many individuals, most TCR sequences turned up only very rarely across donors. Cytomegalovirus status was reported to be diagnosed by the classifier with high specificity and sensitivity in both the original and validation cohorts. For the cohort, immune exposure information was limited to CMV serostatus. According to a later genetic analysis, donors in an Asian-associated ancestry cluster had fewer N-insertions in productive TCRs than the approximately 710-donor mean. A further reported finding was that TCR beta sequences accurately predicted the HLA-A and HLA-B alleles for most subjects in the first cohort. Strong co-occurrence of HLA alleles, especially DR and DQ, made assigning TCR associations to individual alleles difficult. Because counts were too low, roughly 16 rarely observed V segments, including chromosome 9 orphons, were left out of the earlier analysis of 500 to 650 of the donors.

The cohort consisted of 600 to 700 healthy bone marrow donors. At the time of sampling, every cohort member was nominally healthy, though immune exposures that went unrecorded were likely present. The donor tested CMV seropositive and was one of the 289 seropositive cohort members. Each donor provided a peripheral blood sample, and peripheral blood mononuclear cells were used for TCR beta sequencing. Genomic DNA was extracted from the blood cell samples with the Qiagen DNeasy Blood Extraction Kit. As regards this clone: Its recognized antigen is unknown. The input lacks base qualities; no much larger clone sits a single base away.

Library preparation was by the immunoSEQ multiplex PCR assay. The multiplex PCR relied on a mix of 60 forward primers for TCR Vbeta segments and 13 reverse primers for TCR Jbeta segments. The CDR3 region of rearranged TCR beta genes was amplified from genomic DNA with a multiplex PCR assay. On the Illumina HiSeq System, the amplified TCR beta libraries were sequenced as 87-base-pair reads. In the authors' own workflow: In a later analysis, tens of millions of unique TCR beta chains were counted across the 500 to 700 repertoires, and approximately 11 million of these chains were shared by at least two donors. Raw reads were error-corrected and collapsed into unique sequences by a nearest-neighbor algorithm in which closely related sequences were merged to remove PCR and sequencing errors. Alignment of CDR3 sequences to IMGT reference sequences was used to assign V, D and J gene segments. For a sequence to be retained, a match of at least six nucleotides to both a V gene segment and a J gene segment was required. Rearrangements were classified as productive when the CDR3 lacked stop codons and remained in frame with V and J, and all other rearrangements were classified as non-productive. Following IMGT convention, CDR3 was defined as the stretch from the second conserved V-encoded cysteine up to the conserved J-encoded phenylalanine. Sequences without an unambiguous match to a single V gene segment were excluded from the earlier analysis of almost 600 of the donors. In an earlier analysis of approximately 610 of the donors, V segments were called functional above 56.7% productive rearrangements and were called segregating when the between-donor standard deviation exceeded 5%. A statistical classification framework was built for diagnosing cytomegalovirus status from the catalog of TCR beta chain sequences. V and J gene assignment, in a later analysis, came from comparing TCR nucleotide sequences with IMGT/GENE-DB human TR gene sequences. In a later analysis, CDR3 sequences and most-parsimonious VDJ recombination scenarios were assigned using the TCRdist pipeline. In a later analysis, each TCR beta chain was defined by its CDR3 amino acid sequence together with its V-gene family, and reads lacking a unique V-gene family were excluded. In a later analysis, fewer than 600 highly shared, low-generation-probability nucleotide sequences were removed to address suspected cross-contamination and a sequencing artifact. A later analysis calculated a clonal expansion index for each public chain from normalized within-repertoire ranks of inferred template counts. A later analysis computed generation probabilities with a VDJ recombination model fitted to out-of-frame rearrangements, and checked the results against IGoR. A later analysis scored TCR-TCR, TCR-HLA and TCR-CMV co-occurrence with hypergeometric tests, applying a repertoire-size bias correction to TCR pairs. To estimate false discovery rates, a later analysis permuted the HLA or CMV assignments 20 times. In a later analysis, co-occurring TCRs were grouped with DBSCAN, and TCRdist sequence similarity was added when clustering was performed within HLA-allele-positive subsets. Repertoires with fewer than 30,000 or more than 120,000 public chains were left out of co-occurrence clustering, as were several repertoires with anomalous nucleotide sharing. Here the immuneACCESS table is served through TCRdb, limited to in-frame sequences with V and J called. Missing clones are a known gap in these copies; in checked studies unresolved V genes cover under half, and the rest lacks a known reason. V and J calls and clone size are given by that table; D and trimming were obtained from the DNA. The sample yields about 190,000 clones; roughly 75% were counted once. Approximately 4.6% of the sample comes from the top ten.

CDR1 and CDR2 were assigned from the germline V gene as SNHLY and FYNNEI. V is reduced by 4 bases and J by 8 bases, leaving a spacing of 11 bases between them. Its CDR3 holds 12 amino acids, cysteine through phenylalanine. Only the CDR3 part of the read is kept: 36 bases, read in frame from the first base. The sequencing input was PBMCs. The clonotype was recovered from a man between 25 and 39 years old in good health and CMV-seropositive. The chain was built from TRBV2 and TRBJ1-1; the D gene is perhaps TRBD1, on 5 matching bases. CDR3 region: CASSGDWEEAFF. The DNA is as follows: TGTGCCAGCAGTGGGGACTGGGAAGAAGCTTTCTTT.